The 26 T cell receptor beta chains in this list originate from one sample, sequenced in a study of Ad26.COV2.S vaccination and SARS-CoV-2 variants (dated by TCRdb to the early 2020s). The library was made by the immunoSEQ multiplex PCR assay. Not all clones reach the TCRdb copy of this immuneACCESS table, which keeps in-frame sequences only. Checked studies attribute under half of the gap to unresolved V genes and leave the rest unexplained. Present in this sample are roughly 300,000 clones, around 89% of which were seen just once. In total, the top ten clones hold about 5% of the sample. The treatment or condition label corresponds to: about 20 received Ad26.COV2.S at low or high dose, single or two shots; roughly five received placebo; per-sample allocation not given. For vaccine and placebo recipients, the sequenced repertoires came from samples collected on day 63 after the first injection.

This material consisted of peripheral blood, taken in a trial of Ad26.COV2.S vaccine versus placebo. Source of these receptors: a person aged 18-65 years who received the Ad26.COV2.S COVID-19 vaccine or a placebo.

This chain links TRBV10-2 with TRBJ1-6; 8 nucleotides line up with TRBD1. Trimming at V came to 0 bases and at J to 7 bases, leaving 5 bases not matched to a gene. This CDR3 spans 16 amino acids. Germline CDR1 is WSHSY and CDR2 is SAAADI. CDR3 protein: CASSESGGQGNSPLHF. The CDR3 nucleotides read TGCGCCAGCAGTGAGTCGGGTGGACAGGGAAATTCACCCCTCCACTTT.

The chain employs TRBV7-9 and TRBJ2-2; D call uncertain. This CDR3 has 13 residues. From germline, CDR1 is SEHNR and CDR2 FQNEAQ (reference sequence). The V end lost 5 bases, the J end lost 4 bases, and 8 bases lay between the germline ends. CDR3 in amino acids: CASSRILTGELFF. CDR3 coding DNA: TGTGCCAGCAGCCGGATTCTCACCGGGGAGCTGTTTTTT. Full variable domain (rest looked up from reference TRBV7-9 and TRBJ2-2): DTGVSQNPRHKITKRGQNVTFRCDPISEHNRLYWYRQTLGQGPEFLTYFQNEAQLEKSRLLSDRFSAERPKGSFSTLEIQRTEQGDSAMYLCASSRILTGELFFGEGSRLTVL.

The DNA for the CDR3 is TGCGCCAGCAGTGACTCACCCTACAATGAGCAGTTCTTC. Translated, it gives CASSDSPYNEQFF. This chain joins TRBV10-1 and TRBJ2-1; D remains unclear. Germline assignment: CDR1 WNHNN and CDR2 SYGVQD (reference sequence). The CDR3 consists of 13 residues. The ends were cut back, 3 bases at V and 2 bases at J, with 5 bases in the middle.

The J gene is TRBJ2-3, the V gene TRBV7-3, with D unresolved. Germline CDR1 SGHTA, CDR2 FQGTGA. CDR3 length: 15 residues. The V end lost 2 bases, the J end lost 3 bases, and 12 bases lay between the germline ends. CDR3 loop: CASSLRAARTDTQYF. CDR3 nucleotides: TGTGCCAGCAGCTTACGTGCAGCGAGGACAGATACGCAGTATTTT.

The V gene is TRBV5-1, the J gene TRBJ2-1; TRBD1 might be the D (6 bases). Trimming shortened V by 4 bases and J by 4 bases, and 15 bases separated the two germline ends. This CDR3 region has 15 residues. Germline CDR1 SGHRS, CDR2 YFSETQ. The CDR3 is CASSHAGDVYNEQFF. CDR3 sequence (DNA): TGCGCCAGCAGCCATGCAGGGGACGTTTACAATGAGCAGTTCTTC.

CDR3 residues: CASSQAGPGNEQFF. DNA of the CDR3: TGTGCCAGCAGCCAAGCGGGGCCCGGCAATGAGCAGTTCTTC. The rearrangement joins TRBV3-1 (or the pseudogene TRBV3-2) to TRBJ2-1, with D tentatively TRBD1 or TRBD2 (5 bases each). Germline V gives CDR1 LGHDT, CDR2 YNNKEL (reference sequence). The CDR3 runs to 14 residues. V lost 1 base, J lost 6 bases, and 10 bases lay in between.

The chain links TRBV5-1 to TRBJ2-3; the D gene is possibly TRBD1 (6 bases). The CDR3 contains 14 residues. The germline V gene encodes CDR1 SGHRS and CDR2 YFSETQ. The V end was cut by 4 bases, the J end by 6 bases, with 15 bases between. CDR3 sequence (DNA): TGCGCCAGCAGCGCCAGGGGATTGGTGGATACGCAGTATTTT. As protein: CASSARGLVDTQYF.

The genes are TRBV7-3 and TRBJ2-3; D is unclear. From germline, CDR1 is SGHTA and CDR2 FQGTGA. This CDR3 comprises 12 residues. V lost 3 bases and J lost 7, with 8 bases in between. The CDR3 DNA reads TGTGCCAGCAGCTTGGATAGCAATACGCAGTATTTT. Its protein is CASSLDSNTQYF.

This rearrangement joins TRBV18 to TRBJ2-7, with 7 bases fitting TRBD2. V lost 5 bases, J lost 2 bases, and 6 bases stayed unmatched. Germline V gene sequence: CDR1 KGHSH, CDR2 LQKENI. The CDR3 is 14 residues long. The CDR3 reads CASSSLLAPYEQYF. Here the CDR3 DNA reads TGTGCCAGCTCAAGTTTACTAGCGCCCTACGAGCAGTACTTC.

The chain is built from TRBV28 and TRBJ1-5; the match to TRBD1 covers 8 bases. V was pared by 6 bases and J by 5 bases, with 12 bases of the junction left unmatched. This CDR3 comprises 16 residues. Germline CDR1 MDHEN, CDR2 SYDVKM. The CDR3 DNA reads TGTGCCAGCAGATCCGGGACAGGTATCCTCTATCAGCCCCAGCATTTT. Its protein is CASRSGTGILYQPQHF.

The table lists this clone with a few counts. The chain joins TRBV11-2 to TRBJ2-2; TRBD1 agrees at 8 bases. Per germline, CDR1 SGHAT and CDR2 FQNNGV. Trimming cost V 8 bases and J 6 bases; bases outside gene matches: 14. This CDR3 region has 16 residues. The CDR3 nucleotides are TGTGCCAGCCGCCGGTGGACAGGGTCTTATGCCGGGGAGCTGTTTTTT. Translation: CASRRWTGSYAGELFF.

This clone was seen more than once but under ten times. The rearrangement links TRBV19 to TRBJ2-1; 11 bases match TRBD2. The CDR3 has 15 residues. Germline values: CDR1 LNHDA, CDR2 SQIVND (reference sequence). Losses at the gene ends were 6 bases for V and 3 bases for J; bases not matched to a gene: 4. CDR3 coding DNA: TGTGCCAGTAGCCGGGGACTAGCGGACTACAATGAGCAGTTCTTC. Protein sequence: CASSRGLADYNEQFF. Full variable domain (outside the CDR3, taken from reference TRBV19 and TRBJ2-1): DGGITQSPKYLFRKEGQNVTLSCEQNLNHDAMYWYRQDPGQGLRLIYYSQIVNDFQKGDIAEGYSVSREKKESFPLTVTSAQKNPTAFYLCASSRGLADYNEQFFGPGTRLTVL.

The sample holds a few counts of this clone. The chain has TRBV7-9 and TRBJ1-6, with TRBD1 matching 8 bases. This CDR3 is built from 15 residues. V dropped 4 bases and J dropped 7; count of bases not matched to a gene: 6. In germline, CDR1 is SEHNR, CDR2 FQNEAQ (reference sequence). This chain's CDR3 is CASSYGQGVNSPLHF. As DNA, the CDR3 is TGTGCCAGCAGCTATGGACAGGGTGTAAATTCACCCCTCCACTTT.

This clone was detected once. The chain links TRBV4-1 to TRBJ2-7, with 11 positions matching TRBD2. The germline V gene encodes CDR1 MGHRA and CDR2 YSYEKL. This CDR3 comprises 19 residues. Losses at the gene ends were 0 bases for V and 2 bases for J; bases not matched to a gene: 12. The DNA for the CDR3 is TGCGCCAGCAGCCAAGAGAAAATCCTAGCGGGGGGTACTCCCTACGAGCAGTACTTC. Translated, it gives CASSQEKILAGGTPYEQYF.

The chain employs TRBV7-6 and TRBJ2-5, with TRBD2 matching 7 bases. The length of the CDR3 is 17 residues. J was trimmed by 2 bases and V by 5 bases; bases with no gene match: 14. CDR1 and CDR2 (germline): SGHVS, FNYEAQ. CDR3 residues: CASSITYGGVLQETQYF. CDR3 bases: TGTGCCAGCAGCATAACTTATGGGGGGGTACTACAAGAGACCCAGTACTTC.

This CDR3 is CASSTDRGPRSEAFF. The DNA of the CDR3 is TGTGCCAGCAGCACAGACAGGGGACCGAGGTCTGAAGCTTTCTTT. This chain links TRBV5-6 with TRBJ1-1; TRBD1 aligns across 8 bases. The V and J ends lost 4 bases and 6 bases, in that order; junction bases with no gene match: 11. Germline V lookup: CDR1 SGHDT, CDR2 YYEEEE. CDR3 size: 15 residues.

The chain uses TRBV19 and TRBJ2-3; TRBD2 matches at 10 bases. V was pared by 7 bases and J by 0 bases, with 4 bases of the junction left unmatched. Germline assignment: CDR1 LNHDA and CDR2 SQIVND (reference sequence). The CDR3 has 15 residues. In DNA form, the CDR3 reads TGTGCCAGTACCAAGACTAGCGGGAGCACAGATACGCAGTATTTT. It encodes CASTKTSGSTDTQYF.

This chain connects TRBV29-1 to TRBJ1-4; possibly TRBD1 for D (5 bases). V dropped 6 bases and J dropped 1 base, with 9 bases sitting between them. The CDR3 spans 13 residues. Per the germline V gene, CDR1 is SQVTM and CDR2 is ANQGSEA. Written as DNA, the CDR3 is TGCAGCGTAACAGGAATAACTAATGAAAAACTGTTTTTT. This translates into CSVTGITNEKLFF.

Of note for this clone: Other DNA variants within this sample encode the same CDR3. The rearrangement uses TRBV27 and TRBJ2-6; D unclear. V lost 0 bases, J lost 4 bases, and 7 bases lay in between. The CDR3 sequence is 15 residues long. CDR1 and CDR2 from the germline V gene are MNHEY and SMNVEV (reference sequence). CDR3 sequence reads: CASSLSGSGANVLTF. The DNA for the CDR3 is TGTGCCAGCAGTTTATCAGGGTCCGGGGCCAACGTCCTGACTTTC.

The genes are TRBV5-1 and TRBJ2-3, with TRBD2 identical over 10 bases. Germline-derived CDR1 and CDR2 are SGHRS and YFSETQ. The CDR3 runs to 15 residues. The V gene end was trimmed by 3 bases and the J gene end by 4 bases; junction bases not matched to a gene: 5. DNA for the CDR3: TGCGCCAGCAGCTCAGCGGGGGGGCTGGCAGATACGCAGTATTTT. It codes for CASSSAGGLADTQYF.

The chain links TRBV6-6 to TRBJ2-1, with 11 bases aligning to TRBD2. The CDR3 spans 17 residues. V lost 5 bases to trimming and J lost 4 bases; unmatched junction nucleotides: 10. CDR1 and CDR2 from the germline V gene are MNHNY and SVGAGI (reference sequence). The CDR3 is CASSPHLAGGTYNEQFF. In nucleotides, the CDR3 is TGTGCCAGCAGTCCGCATCTAGCGGGGGGAACATACAATGAGCAGTTCTTC.

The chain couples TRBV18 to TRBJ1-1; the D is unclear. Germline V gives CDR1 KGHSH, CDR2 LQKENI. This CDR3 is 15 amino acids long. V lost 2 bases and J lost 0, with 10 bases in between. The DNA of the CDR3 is TGTGCCAGCTCACCAGGGCAGCAGATGAACACTGAAGCTTTCTTT. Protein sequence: CASSPGQQMNTEAFF. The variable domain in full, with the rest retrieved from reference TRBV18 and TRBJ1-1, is NAGVMQNPRHLVRRRGQEARLRCSPMKGHSHVYWYRQLPEEGLKFMVYLQKENIIDESGMPKERFSAEFPKEGPSILRIQQVVRGDSAAYFCASSPGQQMNTEAFFGQGTRLTVV.

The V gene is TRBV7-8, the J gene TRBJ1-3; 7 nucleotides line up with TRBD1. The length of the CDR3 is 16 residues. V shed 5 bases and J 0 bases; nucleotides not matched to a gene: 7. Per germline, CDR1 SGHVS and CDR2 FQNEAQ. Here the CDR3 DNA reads TGTGCCAGCAGCCCCAGGGACAGATACTCTGGAAACACCATATATTTT. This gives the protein CASSPRDRYSGNTIYF.

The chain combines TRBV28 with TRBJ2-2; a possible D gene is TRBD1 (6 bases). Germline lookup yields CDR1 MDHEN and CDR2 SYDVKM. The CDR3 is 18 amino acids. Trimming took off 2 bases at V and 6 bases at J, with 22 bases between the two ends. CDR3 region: CASSLIVGAQLISGELFF. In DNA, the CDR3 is TGTGCCAGCAGTTTAATAGTGGGGGCCCAACTAATTTCCGGGGAGCTGTTTTTT.

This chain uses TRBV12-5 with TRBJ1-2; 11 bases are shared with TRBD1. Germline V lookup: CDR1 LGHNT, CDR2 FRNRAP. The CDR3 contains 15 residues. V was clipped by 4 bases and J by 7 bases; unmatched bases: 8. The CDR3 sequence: CASGWTGGRKGGYTF. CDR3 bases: TGTGCTAGTGGTTGGACAGGGGGCAGAAAGGGTGGCTACACCTTC.

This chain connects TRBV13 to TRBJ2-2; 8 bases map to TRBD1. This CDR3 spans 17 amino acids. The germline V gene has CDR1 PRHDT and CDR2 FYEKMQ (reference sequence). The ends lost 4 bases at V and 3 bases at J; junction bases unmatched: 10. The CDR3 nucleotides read TGTGCCAGCAGCTCTCCACCGACAGGGGAGGACACCGGGGAGCTGTTTTTT. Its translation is CASSSPPTGEDTGELFF.